This TCR beta chain was documented in a study of T cells after yellow fever vaccination. Study information: The SMART-Seq v4 Ultra Low Input method served to prepare the low-cell-number fractions. Whole-study findings and limits: Re-detected after boosting: most primary clones, around 97% of CD4 and 88% of CD8.

The V gene's germline CDR1 is DFQATT and CDR2 SNEGSKA (reference sequence). This CDR3 is 14 amino acids long. J lost 9 bases, V lost 6 bases, and 12 bases had no gene match. TCRdb reanalysed the 5' RACE reads using MiXCR and keeps one entry per CDR3 protein. The sample includes about 360,000 distinct CDR3 sequences, 6% to 8% seen only once; the top ten take roughly 15%. This clonotype has a handful of counts. Its antigen is unknown. The material was PBMCs, obtained 5 days after the yellow fever booster vaccination. The chain joins TRBV20-1 to TRBJ2-1, with TRBD2 matching over 9 bases. This clonotype was sampled from a man aged 25 to 40 who received the YFV17D yellow fever vaccine. For the CDR3, the DNA is TGCAGTGCAATTAGCGGGAGAGCTGGGGTTGAGCAGTTCTTC. Translation: CSAISGRAGVEQFF.